Reported below is one TCR beta chain. Its antigen is still unknown. MiXCR was run by TCRdb on the RT-PCR reads, yielding one entry per CDR3 protein. The profile shows about 570,000 distinct CDR3 sequences, roughly 10% of them singletons. This sample was taken from a study of response to subunit inactivated influenza vaccine. Findings of the study overall: The authors suggested that few new T cells are recruited per seasonal influenza vaccination.

This CDR3 spans 12 amino acids. Losses at the gene ends were 4 bases for V and 10 bases for J; bases not matched to a gene: 5. Germline CDR1 is SQVTM and CDR2 is ANQGSEA. These data were likewise used in another study, on T cells expressing NK-cell markers. Turning to that study: As the method of synthesis, 5'RACE template switching with UMIs yielded TCR beta cDNA. The study sequenced eight donors, seven HCMV-seropositive and one seronegative. Several donors showed dominant NKG2C+ clonotypes comprising about 1.0-7.0% of their CD8+ T cells. These clonotypes additionally ranked first within the CD3+CD56-NKG2C+ fraction of a handful of donors.

The source is a man in his fifties or sixties who received an inactivated influenza vaccine. The gene calls are TRBV29-1 and TRBJ1-1; 11 bases fit TRBD1. Source: PBMCs from blood, taken on the day of vaccination. CDR3: CSVGTGGSAAFF. Here the CDR3 DNA reads TGCAGCGTTGGGACAGGGGGCTCAGCAGCTTTCTTT.